The 27 T cell receptor beta chains presented below share a single source sample, sequenced in a study of T-cell reconstitution after alpha-beta-depleted transplantation in children. A library of TCRbeta sequences, prepared with unique molecular identifiers, was generated. One entry per CDR3 protein, called by TCRdb with MiXCR from the PCR reads. The repertoire has about 230,000 distinct CDR3 sequences, about 12% of them found once; the top ten carry 2% to 3%. The material was PBMCs from the stem cell graft donor, obtained from the stem cell graft. The receptors here all came from a human donor who donated a stem cell graft to a child with acute lymphoblastic leukemia.

This clonotype was seen ten or more times. The chain combines TRBV11-1 with TRBJ2-7; the D is unclear. V was pared by 8 bases and J by 0 bases, with 11 bases between. There are 13 residues in the CDR3. From germline, CDR1 is SGHAT and CDR2 FQDESV (reference sequence). CDR3 in DNA: TGTGCCAGCGAACCTCTCAGCTCCTACGAGCAGTACTTC. Translation gives CASEPLSSYEQYF.

This clonotype was counted between two and nine times. The chain combines TRBV7-9 with TRBJ1-1; D not resolved. The CDR3 consists of 15 residues. The germline CDR1 and CDR2 sequences are SEHNR and FQNEAQ (reference sequence). Trimming pared 2 bases from V and 0 bases from J, leaving 10 bases between. This chain's CDR3 is CASSLLADLNTEAFF. The CDR3 DNA reads TGTGCCAGCAGCTTATTGGCAGACTTGAACACTGAAGCTTTCTTT.

Many counts were recorded for this clonotype. V and J are TRBV11-2 and TRBJ2-5; 12 nucleotides line up with TRBD2. The V gene end was trimmed by 5 bases and the J gene end by 4 bases; junction bases not matched to a gene: 8. Germline CDR1 and CDR2: SGHAT and FQNNGV. This CDR3 region has 16 residues. CDR3 region: CASSGVGGLAGETQYF. CDR3 nucleotides: TGTGCCAGCAGCGGAGTGGGGGGACTAGCGGGAGAGACCCAGTACTTC.

V is TRBV7-9 and J is TRBJ2-2, with D uncertain. The length of the CDR3 is 14 residues. The germline V and J ends were trimmed by 5 bases and 5 bases, with 12 bases remaining between them. The germline CDR1 and CDR2 sequences are SEHNR and FQNEAQ (reference sequence). The CDR3 here is CASSSTQRTGELFF. Written as DNA, the CDR3 is TGTGCCAGCAGCAGTACCCAGAGAACCGGGGAGCTGTTTTTT.

Ten or more counts support this clonotype. This sequence joins TRBV7-2 and TRBJ2-5; TRBD1 matches at 7 bases. With V trimmed by 1 base and J by 7 bases, 3 bases remained unmatched. Germline V gene sequence: CDR1 SGHTA, CDR2 FQGNSA. This CDR3 comprises 13 residues. CDR3 region: CASSLDRGRTQYF. The CDR3 DNA is TGTGCCAGCAGCTTAGACAGGGGCCGGACCCAGTACTTC. The entire variable domain, with the rest obtained from reference TRBV7-2 and TRBJ2-5, is as follows: GAGVSQSPSNKVTEKGKDVELRCDPISGHTALYWYRQSLGQGLEFLIYFQGNSAPDKSGLPSDRFSAERTGGSVSTLTIQRTQQEDSAVYLCASSLDRGRTQYFGPGTRLLVL.

There are many counts of this clonotype. The J gene is TRBJ2-5, the V gene TRBV11-2; 10 bases align to TRBD2. CDR3 length equals 15 residues. Losses at the gene ends were 6 bases for V and 5 bases for J; bases not matched to a gene: 9. From germline, CDR1 is SGHAT and CDR2 FQNNGV. CDR3: CASREGAGGWETQYF. Written as DNA, the CDR3 is TGTGCCAGCAGGGAGGGAGCGGGGGGGTGGGAGACCCAGTACTTC.

This clonotype was detected ten times or more. This rearrangement joins TRBV28 to TRBJ2-3; D unclear. The CDR3 is 13 residues long. Germline V gene lookup returns CDR1 MDHEN and CDR2 SYDVKM. The V end was cut by 6 bases, the J end by 4 bases, with 11 bases between. The CDR3: CASSSPGADTQYF. CDR3 nucleotide sequence: TGTGCCAGCAGCTCTCCAGGAGCAGATACGCAGTATTTT.

This clonotype was counted at least ten times. The chain recombines TRBV6-2 or TRBV6-3 with TRBJ2-5; 7 nucleotides line up with TRBD2. Germline trimming cut 1 base from V and 2 bases from J; bases unmatched to any gene: 1. Germline V lookup: CDR1 MNHEY, CDR2 SVGEGT. The CDR3 spans 14 residues. CDR3 nucleotide sequence: TGTGCCAGCAGTTACTACGGGGGGCAAGAGACCCAGTACTTC. Translating it yields CASSYYGGQETQYF.

This clonotype has a count of ten or more. The chain couples TRBV3-1 to TRBJ1-1; 7 positions match TRBD1. The CDR3 covers 13 residues. CDR1 and CDR2 (germline): LGHDT, YNNKEL (reference sequence). Unmatched junction bases numbered 7, after V lost 5 bases and J lost 7 bases. DNA of the CDR3: TGTGCCAGCAGCGCTTACAGGGGTGGTGAAGCTTTCTTT. Its translation is CASSAYRGGEAFF.

Of note for this clonotype: Sequence at one end of the junction differs from germline and may be a read error. The CDR3 protein is CASRAGTDTHYF. The CDR3 DNA reads TGTGCCAGCCGGGCGGGCACAGATACGCATTATTTT. The chain uses TRBV6-1 and TRBJ2-3; possibly TRBD2 for D (5 bases). The germline CDR1 and CDR2 sequences are MNHNS and SASEGT. This CDR3 spans 12 amino acids.

This clonotype was counted ten times or more. The gene calls are TRBV7-2 and TRBJ2-3; D possibly corresponds to TRBD1 (6 bases). This CDR3 has 15 residues. Trimming shortened V by 4 bases and J by 2 bases, and 13 bases separated the two germline ends. Germline-derived CDR1 and CDR2 are SGHTA and FQGNSA. The CDR3 protein is CASSSGTPYTDTQYF. The CDR3 bases are TGTGCCAGCAGCTCGGGGACACCTTACACAGATACGCAGTATTTT. Variable domain in full (rest from reference TRBV7-2 and TRBJ2-3): GAGVSQSPSNKVTEKGKDVELRCDPISGHTALYWYRQSLGQGLEFLIYFQGNSAPDKSGLPSDRFSAERTGGSVSTLTIQRTQQEDSAVYLCASSSGTPYTDTQYFGPGTRLTVL.

The chain is built from TRBV7-9 and TRBJ2-7; D ambiguous. This CDR3 has 16 amino acids. The germline V gene has CDR1 SEHNR and CDR2 FQNEAQ (reference sequence). Trimming left V 4 bases short and J 0 bases short, with 16 bases between. CDR3 protein: CASSSTPGVSSYEQYF. The DNA for the CDR3 is TGTGCCAGCAGCTCAACCCCCGGCGTCAGCTCCTACGAGCAGTACTTC. The full variable domain, completed using reference TRBV7-9 and TRBJ2-7, is DTGVSQNPRHKITKRGQNVTFRCDPISEHNRLYWYRQTLGQGPEFLTYFQNEAQLEKSRLLSDRFSAERPKGSFSTLEIQRTEQGDSAMYLCASSSTPGVSSYEQYFGPGTRLTVT.

This clonotype was detected many times. J is TRBJ1-2 and V is TRBV4-3; D unresolved. The CDR3 totals 14 residues. CDR1 and CDR2 from the germline V gene are LGHNA and YSLEER. Trimming took off 0 bases at V and 5 bases at J, with 10 bases between the two ends. This chain's CDR3 is CASSQDARRYGYTF. As DNA, the CDR3 is TGCGCCAGCAGCCAAGACGCGAGGCGGTATGGCTACACCTTC.

This clonotype was detected many times. The rearrangement links TRBV9 to TRBJ1-2, with D maybe TRBD1 (6 bases). Between the trimmed V and J ends, which lost 3 bases and 6 bases, there was a span of 9 bases. CDR3 length: 12 residues. CDR1 is SGDLS and CDR2 is YYNGEE in the germline V gene. The chain's CDR3 is CASSGGQDGYTF. CDR3 bases: TGTGCCAGCAGCGGGGGGCAGGATGGCTACACCTTC.

This clonotype was recorded many times. The chain recombines TRBV3-1 with TRBJ1-1; no firm D call. Trimming removed 2 bases at V and 2 bases at J, with 12 bases between. Germline V gene lookup returns CDR1 LGHDT and CDR2 YNNKEL (reference sequence). The CDR3 totals 15 residues. The CDR3 coding sequence is TGTGCCAGCAGCCAACTAAGAAGAGGCAACACTGAAGCTTTCTTT. Translating gives CASSQLRRGNTEAFF.

This clonotype was recorded many times. The chain couples TRBV9 to TRBJ1-4; maybe TRBD1 (6 bases). From germline, CDR1 is SGDLS and CDR2 YYNGEE. Deletions cut 4 bases from V and 7 bases from J, with 14 bases between. CDR3 length: 14 amino acids. In nucleotides, the CDR3 is TGTGCCAGCAGCCCCCTAGGGGGGGGTGAAAAACTGTTTTTT. It translates to CASSPLGGGEKLFF.

Notes on this clonotype: A clone one base away is much larger, so this may be a read error. The genes are TRBV5-6 and TRBJ2-1; 8 bases fit TRBD2. The CDR3 spans 16 residues. CDR1 SGHDT and CDR2 YYEEEE come from the germline V gene. CDR3 sequence: CASSSIAGRTFNDQFF. The CDR3 bases are TGTGCCAGCAGCTCTATAGCGGGAAGGACCTTCAATGATCAGTTCTTC. The variable domain in full, with the rest retrieved from reference TRBV5-6 and TRBJ2-1, is DAGVTQSPTHLIKTRGQQVTLRCSPKSGHDTVSWYQQALGQGPQFIFQYYEEEERQRGNFPDRFSGHQFPNYSSELNVNALLLGDSALYLCASSSIAGRTFNDQFFGPGTRLTVL.

The chain joins TRBV4-3 to TRBJ2-3, with TRBD2 as a possible D gene (6 bases). The germline V gene encodes CDR1 LGHNA and CDR2 YSLEER. The CDR3 covers 14 residues. Trimming removed 1 base at V and 5 bases at J, with 10 bases between. CDR3 region: CASSQAGEVDTQYF. Written as DNA, the CDR3 is TGCGCCAGCAGCCAAGCGGGAGAGGTAGATACGCAGTATTTT.

There are many counts of this clonotype. The chain carries TRBV7-8 and TRBJ2-2, with TRBD1 identical over 9 bases. The germline V gene encodes CDR1 SGHVS and CDR2 FQNEAQ. J gave up 4 bases and V 2 bases, and 2 bases lay outside the gene matches. The CDR3 sequence is 15 residues long. The CDR3 spells CASSLTDRGTGELFF. The DNA for the CDR3 is TGTGCCAGCAGCTTAACGGACAGGGGCACCGGGGAGCTGTTTTTT.

This clonotype was seen at least ten times. The V gene is TRBV12-3 or TRBV12-4, the J gene TRBJ1-2, with 7 bases that match TRBD1. V lost 6 bases to trimming and J lost 9 bases; unmatched junction nucleotides: 4. This CDR3 is 11 amino acids long. The CDR3: CASSYRGSYTF. For the CDR3, the DNA is TGTGCCAGCAGCTACAGGGGTAGCTACACCTTC.

This clonotype occurred many times. The chain is built from TRBV18 and TRBJ2-7; TRBD1 is a possible D gene (5 bases). Deletions cut 8 bases from V and 5 bases from J, with 19 bases between. Germline V lookup: CDR1 KGHSH, CDR2 LQKENI. The CDR3 runs to 14 residues. The CDR3 region has the DNA TGTGCCAGCCAAGACAGTTTTGCGTGGAACGAGCAGTACTTC. Its protein product is CASQDSFAWNEQYF.

This clonotype has ten or more counts. This rearrangement joins TRBV5-5 to TRBJ2-2; 10 bases line up with TRBD1. Looked up from germline, CDR1 is SGHKS and CDR2 is YYEKEE (reference sequence). This CDR3 has 16 amino acids. V lost 4 bases, J lost 1 base, and 4 bases stayed unmatched. For the CDR3, the DNA is TGTGCCAGCAGCCAAGGGGACAGGGGGAACACCGGGGAGCTGTTTTTT. This gives the protein CASSQGDRGNTGELFF.

This clonotype has ten or more counts. V and J are TRBV5-1 and TRBJ2-1; TRBD2 agrees at 7 bases. Germline CDR1 is SGHRS and CDR2 is YFSETQ. The CDR3 has 15 amino acids. Unmatched junction bases numbered 9, after V lost 1 base and J lost 8 bases. CDR3 residues: CASSLKRGIVDEQFF. The CDR3 DNA reads TGCGCCAGCAGCTTGAAGCGGGGAATCGTGGATGAGCAGTTCTTC.

This clonotype showed up many times. This rearrangement joins TRBV29-1 to TRBJ2-7; D is possibly TRBD2 (5 bases). CDR3 length equals 13 residues. V was shortened by 5 bases and J by 2 bases, with 13 bases between the two germline ends. The germline gives CDR1 SQVTM, CDR2 ANQGSEA. The CDR3 DNA is TGCAGCGTTTGGGAGACATACCCCTACGAGCAGTACTTC. Translating it yields CSVWETYPYEQYF.

This clonotype appeared many times. The chain joins TRBV6-6 to TRBJ2-1; D is ambiguous. The CDR3 extends over 11 amino acids. V was trimmed by 0 bases and J by 10 bases, leaving 4 bases between them. CDR1 MNHNY and CDR2 SVGAGI come from the germline V gene (reference sequence). The CDR3 loop reads CASSYSREQFF. The CDR3 DNA follows: TGTGCCAGCAGTTACTCTAGGGAGCAGTTCTTC.

This clonotype was seen many times. The chain combines TRBV20-1 with TRBJ1-1; D gene uncertain. Germline V gene lookup returns CDR1 DFQATT and CDR2 SNEGSKA (reference sequence). The ends were cut back, 6 bases at V and 8 bases at J, with 19 bases in the middle. The CDR3 runs to 13 residues. CDR3 in DNA: TGCAGTGCAAGAAAAACGGAACATGTCGAAGCTTTCTTT. It yields the protein CSARKTEHVEAFF.

This clonotype has at least ten counts. The chain is built from TRBV5-1 and TRBJ2-7; TRBD2 matches at 11 bases. This CDR3 region has 16 residues. Germline CDR1 and CDR2: SGHRS and YFSETQ. With 1 base clipped from V and 3 bases from J, the junction kept 6 bases outside the gene matches. The CDR3 loop reads CASSLNEGTSGYEQYF. The DNA for the CDR3 is TGCGCCAGCAGCTTGAATGAAGGGACTAGCGGCTACGAGCAGTACTTC. Variable domain in full (rest from reference TRBV5-1 and TRBJ2-7): KAGVTQTPRYLIKTRGQQVTLSCSPISGHRSVSWYQQTPGQGLQFLFEYFSETQRNKGNFPGRFSGRQFSNSRSEMNVSTLELGDSALYLCASSLNEGTSGYEQYFGPGTRLTVT.